The 24 T cell receptor beta chains below all came from one sample that was sequenced in a study of cytomegalovirus exposure and HLA in healthy donors. Amplification used 60 Vbeta primers and 13 Jbeta primers. Assay used: immunoSEQ multiplex PCR; TCRdb lists only in-frame clones, some missing. The sample lists approximately 290,000 clones; over 70% were seen once. Sequencing was done on a sample of PBMCs. The source is a girl aged 2-9 years in good health and CMV-seronegative.

The count of this clone is one. The CDR3 region has the DNA TGTGCCAGCAGCTTAGTTCCAGGAGGGATCAAGACCCACGAGCAGTACTTC. Its translation is CASSLVPGGIKTHEQYF. The V gene is TRBV7-2, the J gene TRBJ2-5, with TRBD2 as a possible D gene (6 bases). The J call is uncertain, as TRBJ2-7 better fits the DNA end. The CDR3 is made up of 17 amino acids. Germline-derived CDR1 and CDR2 are SGHTA and FQGNSA.

The chain combines TRBV7-9 with TRBJ1-2; 8 positions agree with TRBD1. Germline CDR1 is SEHNR and CDR2 is FQNEAQ (reference sequence). The length of the CDR3 is 14 residues. V shed 3 bases, J shed 3 bases, and the junction held 3 bases outside the gene matches. The CDR3 DNA sequence: TGTGCCAGCAGCTTTTTGACAGGGGACTATGGCTACACCTTC. This sequence encodes CASSFLTGDYGYTF.

In its sample, this clone was seen once. The chain has TRBV5-6 and TRBJ1-2; 7 bases match TRBD1. V dropped 0 bases and J dropped 4; count of bases not matched to a gene: 12. From germline, CDR1 is SGHDT and CDR2 YYEEEE. The CDR3 runs 17 residues. CDR3 amino acids: CASSLAKRADRAYGYTF. The CDR3, as DNA: TGTGCCAGCAGCTTGGCCAAAAGGGCCGACAGGGCCTATGGCTACACCTTC.

This clone showed up just once. The CDR3 DNA reads TGTGCCATCAGTGACTGGGACTATTGGAACAAAAACATTCAGTACTTC. This sequence encodes CAISDWDYWNKNIQYF. V is TRBV10-3 and J is TRBJ2-4; 7 bases are a match to TRBD2. Trimming removed 3 bases from V and 3 bases from J; junction bases left unmatched: 8. Germline V gene data show CDR1 as ENHRY and CDR2 as SYGVKD. This CDR3 comprises 16 residues.

The CDR3 region is CASSEGPGSPGNTIYF. CDR3 coding DNA: TGTGCCAGCAGTGAAGGCCCAGGGTCCCCTGGAAACACCATATATTTT. The chain links TRBV2 to TRBJ1-3; D may be TRBD1 (5 bases). Trimming removed 1 base from V and 2 bases from J, with 12 bases in between. The CDR3 has 16 residues. Germline V lookup: CDR1 SNHLY, CDR2 FYNNEI.

The chain links TRBV19 to TRBJ1-5; weak D call: TRBD1 (6 bases). The CDR3 sequence is 16 residues long. The germline CDR1 and CDR2 sequences are LNHDA and SQIVND (reference sequence). V lost 4 bases to trimming and J lost 0 bases, with 13 bases between them. CDR3 sequence: CASSTPGQASNQPQHF. The CDR3 DNA is TGTGCCAGTAGTACCCCGGGACAAGCTAGCAATCAGCCCCAGCATTTT.

This clone was detected a few times. The chain recombines TRBV4-1 with TRBJ2-3, with D unclear. Trimming left V 1 base short and J 4 bases short, with 9 bases between. Per germline, CDR1 MGHRA and CDR2 YSYEKL. CDR3 length equals 14 residues. The CDR3 protein is CASSQAWQADTQYF. The CDR3 DNA reads TGCGCCAGCAGCCAAGCGTGGCAGGCAGATACGCAGTATTTT.

V and J are TRBV4-2 and TRBJ2-3; D gene uncertain. Germline CDR1 and CDR2: LGHNA and YNFKEQ. The V end was cut by 4 bases, the J end by 1 base, with 12 bases between. This CDR3 has 15 amino acids. In nucleotides, the CDR3 is TGTGCCAGCAGCCGCCCCACCAGTCGCACAGATACGCAGTATTTT. The encoded protein is CASSRPTSRTDTQYF.

The chain combines TRBV11-2 with TRBJ2-1, with D maybe TRBD2 (6 bases). Germline CDR1 and CDR2: SGHAT and FQNNGV. CDR3 length: 15 residues. Trimming removed 8 bases from V and 4 bases from J, with 18 bases in between. The CDR3 DNA is TGTGCCAGCTCGGGGGATCCCCGGGGTTACAATGAGCAGTTCTTC. Translated, it gives CASSGDPRGYNEQFF. Variable domain in full (rest from reference TRBV11-2 and TRBJ2-1): EAGVAQSPRYKIIEKRQSVAFWCNPISGHATLYWYQQILGQGPKLLIQFQNNGVVDDSQLPKDRFSAERLKGVDSTLKIQPAKLEDSAVYLCASSGDPRGYNEQFFGPGTRLTVL.

This chain connects TRBV28 to TRBJ2-3; 9 bases are a match to TRBD1. CDR1 is MDHEN and CDR2 is SYDVKM in the germline V gene. The CDR3 extends over 16 amino acids. V shed 5 bases and J 2 bases; nucleotides not matched to a gene: 8. CDR3 sequence reads: CASSGEGQGDTDTQYF. CDR3 sequence (DNA): TGTGCCAGCAGTGGAGAGGGACAGGGTGACACAGATACGCAGTATTTT.

CDR3 region: CASSEFSSGNTIYF. For the CDR3, the DNA is TGTGCCAGCAGTGAATTTAGCTCTGGAAACACCATATATTTT. The chain employs TRBV25-1 and TRBJ1-3; D is unresolved. The CDR3 has 14 residues. Germline assignment: CDR1 MGHDK and CDR2 SYGVNS. V shed 1 base and J shed 0 bases, with 4 bases lying between them.

This clone was counted a single time. The chain is built from TRBV5-1 and TRBJ2-5; D is unclear. This CDR3 is built from 14 residues. V dropped 0 bases and J dropped 2 bases, with 8 bases sitting between them. Germline CDR1 SGHRS, CDR2 YFSETQ. For the CDR3, the DNA is TGCGCCAGCAGCTTGGCCAGTTTTCAAGAGACCCAGTACTTC. Translated, it gives CASSLASFQETQYF.

V is TRBV5-4 and J is TRBJ2-3; D is unresolved. Germline V lookup: CDR1 SGHNT, CDR2 YYREEE (reference sequence). Trimming took off 4 bases at V and 3 bases at J, with 12 bases between the two ends. This CDR3 contains 14 residues. The CDR3, as DNA: TGTGCCAGCAGCCCCGAACAGTTAACAGATACGCAGTATTTT. Translating gives CASSPEQLTDTQYF.

This clone was detected once. The chain links TRBV19 to TRBJ1-4; the match to TRBD1 covers 9 bases. Germline V gives CDR1 LNHDA, CDR2 SQIVND (reference sequence). The CDR3 consists of 16 residues. J lost 6 bases, V lost 8 bases, and 13 bases had no gene match. This CDR3 reads CASGDYRGRRYEKLFF. The CDR3 bases are TGTGCCAGTGGGGACTACAGGGGGCGACGGTATGAAAAACTGTTTTTT.

The chain employs TRBV2 and TRBJ2-5, with 11 nucleotides matching TRBD2. V lost 11 bases and J lost 7; bases outside the gene matches: 9. Germline lookup yields CDR1 SNHLY and CDR2 FYNNEI. The CDR3 covers 13 residues. In nucleotides, the CDR3 is TGTGCCCTCGGAGGTCTAGCGGGGGGGACCCAGTACTTC. It specifies CALGGLAGGTQYF.

The chain is built from TRBV6-5 and TRBJ2-7; TRBD2 agrees at 7 bases. CDR1 MNHEY and CDR2 SVGAGI come from the germline V gene. CDR3 length: 13 amino acids. V was pared by 7 bases and J by 4 bases, with 7 bases of the junction left unmatched. The DNA for the CDR3 is TGTGCCAGCACGGCGGGAGTCGAGTACGAGCAGTACTTC. Its protein product is CASTAGVEYEQYF.

This chain uses TRBV28 with TRBJ1-1; D is unclear. Per the germline V gene, CDR1 is MDHEN and CDR2 is SYDVKM. CDR3 length: 14 residues. The V gene lost 6 bases and the J gene lost 3 bases, with 14 bases spanning the gap. DNA for the CDR3: TGTGCCAGCAGACTAGGGTGGTTTTACACTGAAGCTTTCTTT. This gives the protein CASRLGWFYTEAFF.

The table lists this clone with a few counts. The J gene is TRBJ1-5, the V gene TRBV20-1; D might be TRBD1 (5 bases). Germline CDR1 reads DFQATT; CDR2 reads SNEGSKA (reference sequence). This CDR3 comprises 11 residues. The CDR3 reads CSASGGAAQHF. The CDR3 DNA follows: TGCAGCGCATCAGGCGGGGCGGCCCAGCATTTT.

The chain uses TRBV25-1 and TRBJ2-1, with a weak D call TRBD1 (5 bases). The CDR3 is made up of 14 amino acids. Germline CDR1 and CDR2: MGHDK and SYGVNS. Trimming stripped 1 base from V and 4 bases from J, with 8 bases between. For the CDR3, the DNA is TGTGCCAGCAGTGAATCCCCAGGGTACAATGAGCAGTTCTTC. The encoded protein is CASSESPGYNEQFF.

The gene calls are TRBV28 and TRBJ1-4; D might be TRBD1 (5 bases). CDR1 and CDR2 (germline): MDHEN, SYDVKM. The CDR3 is 14 amino acids. V was cut by 2 bases and J by 7 bases, with 11 bases left in between. The CDR3 DNA follows: TGTGCCAGCAGTTTAGTGGGGGGGAGTGAAAAACTGTTTTTT. The encoded protein is CASSLVGGSEKLFF.

The CDR3 region is CASSLGGGLYGYTF. The CDR3 nucleotides read TGTGCCAGCAGCTTAGGGGGGGGCCTCTATGGCTACACCTTC. The J gene is TRBJ1-2, the V gene TRBV7-9; tentative D call: TRBD1 (6 bases). Germline V gives CDR1 SEHNR, CDR2 FQNEAQ (reference sequence). The CDR3 has 14 amino acids. V was shortened by 1 base and J by 4 bases, with 10 bases between the two germline ends.

The CDR3 nucleotides are TGTGCCATGTCGGGACAAGTGAACACTGAAGCTTTCTTT. Protein sequence: CAMSGQVNTEAFF. This chain links TRBV10-3 with TRBJ1-1, with D possibly matching TRBD1 (6 bases). This CDR3 region has 13 residues. Trimming took 9 bases from V and 0 from J, leaving 11 bases between them. The germline V gene has CDR1 ENHRY and CDR2 SYGVKD.

The rearrangement joins TRBV28 to TRBJ1-3, with D maybe TRBD1 (5 bases). Trimming removed 6 bases at V and 3 bases at J, with 18 bases between. The CDR3 runs to 16 residues. Per the germline V gene, CDR1 is MDHEN and CDR2 is SYDVKM. The CDR3 nucleotides read TGTGCCAGCAGAATTTACCGGGGGGGAGTTGGAAACACCATATATTTT. Residues: CASRIYRGGVGNTIYF.

The chain combines TRBV7-2 with TRBJ2-7; TRBD2 aligns across 14 bases. V lost 3 bases and J lost 7; bases outside the gene matches: 8. Germline CDR1 is SGHTA and CDR2 is FQGNSA. The CDR3 loop spans 16 amino acids. CDR3 DNA: TGTGCCAGCAGCTTGCAACCGGGACTAGCGGGAGATGAGCAGTACTTC. Its translation: CASSLQPGLAGDEQYF.